Shown below are 21 T cell receptor beta chains from a single sample sequenced in a study of blood T cell repertoires in COVID-19. Method: immunoSEQ multiplex PCR; TCRdb's copy keeps in-frame clones and lacks some. The table includes some 74,000 clones, around 76% detected once. The sequenced material came from peripheral blood. The receptors were sampled from a man between 65 and 85 years old with active or convalescent COVID-19.

This chain links TRBV4-1 with TRBJ2-4, with D uncertain. This CDR3 contains 14 residues. Trimming removed 3 bases at V and 0 bases at J, with 6 bases between. The V gene's germline CDR1 is MGHRA and CDR2 YSYEKL. As DNA, the CDR3 is TGCGCCAGCAGCCAGGAGCTAGCCAAAAACATTCAGTACTTC. It translates to CASSQELAKNIQYF.

V and J are TRBV7-9 and TRBJ1-4; 10 bases are a match to TRBD1. CDR3 length equals 14 residues. Germline CDR1 reads SEHNR; CDR2 reads FQNEAQ (reference sequence). V shed 5 bases and J 7 bases; nucleotides not matched to a gene: 4. CDR3 bases: TGTGCCAGCAGCCCGACAGGGGGCGGTGAAAAACTGTTTTTT. Its protein is CASSPTGGGEKLFF.

The gene calls are TRBV24-1 and TRBJ2-2, with a tentative D call TRBD1 (6 bases). Trimming pared 9 bases from V and 2 bases from J, leaving 12 bases between. The CDR3 is made up of 14 amino acids. Germline-derived CDR1 and CDR2 are KGHDR and SFDVKD. The CDR3 region is CATCKGQNTGELFF. The CDR3, as DNA: TGTGCCACCTGTAAGGGACAAAACACCGGGGAGCTGTTTTTT.

The chain couples TRBV19 to TRBJ1-2, with a tentative D call TRBD1 (5 bases). The CDR3 extends over 15 amino acids. Per the germline V gene, CDR1 is LNHDA and CDR2 is SQIVND (reference sequence). Trimming left V 5 bases short and J 8 bases short, with 21 bases between. This chain's CDR3 is CASSVGPPGIRGYTF. In DNA form, the CDR3 reads TGTGCCAGTAGTGTAGGACCCCCAGGGATTAGGGGCTACACCTTC.

This clone showed up many times. The chain has TRBV6-5 and TRBJ1-5; 7 bases fit TRBD1. The CDR3 length is 14 residues. Germline V gene data show CDR1 as MNHEY and CDR2 as SVGAGI. After removal of 2 bases from V and 7 bases from J, the junction contained 5 bases not matched to a gene. The CDR3 sequence: CASSYGTVGQPQHF. The DNA for the CDR3 is TGTGCCAGCAGTTACGGGACAGTCGGACAGCCCCAGCATTTT.

The rearrangement links TRBV6-5 to TRBJ1-6; tentatively, D is TRBD1 (5 bases). This CDR3 has 14 amino acids. Trimming took off 6 bases at V and 10 bases at J, with 16 bases between the two ends. Germline V lookup: CDR1 MNHEY, CDR2 SVGAGI. The CDR3 sequence: CASSDGTGGSPLHF. CDR3 sequence (DNA): TGTGCCAGCAGCGACGGGACTGGGGGATCACCCCTCCACTTT.

In its sample, this clone was seen a few times. The rearrangement joins TRBV28 to TRBJ1-6; D gene ambiguous. Germline CDR1 is MDHEN and CDR2 is SYDVKM. With 1 base removed from V and 7 bases from J, the gap between germline ends came to 8 bases. There are 14 residues in the CDR3. CDR3 coding DNA: TGTGCCAGCAGTTTATATAGATTGAATTCACCCCTCCACTTT. It translates to CASSLYRLNSPLHF.

This clone appeared a few times. The chain has TRBV29-1 and TRBJ2-5; tentatively, D is TRBD2 (5 bases). This CDR3 has 15 residues. Germline V gene lookup returns CDR1 SQVTM and CDR2 ANQGSEA. V was trimmed by 3 bases and J by 1 base, leaving 15 bases between them. In DNA form, the CDR3 reads TGCAGCGTTGAGGCAAGGGAGCGGTTCCAAGAGACCCAGTACTTC. Residues: CSVEARERFQETQYF.

This sequence joins TRBV5-6 and TRBJ2-7; the match to TRBD1 covers 8 bases. The CDR3 length is 16 residues. The V gene's germline CDR1 is SGHDT and CDR2 YYEEEE. V shed 3 bases, J shed 4 bases, and the junction held 12 bases outside the gene matches. DNA of the CDR3: TGTGCCAGCAGCTACAATCAGGGGGCTTGGACTTACGAGCAGTACTTC. This sequence encodes CASSYNQGAWTYEQYF.

For the CDR3, the DNA is TGTGCCACCAGTGATCAACTCGACAGGAGAGGGGCCCAGTACTTC. Translating gives CATSDQLDRRGAQYF. The chain employs TRBV24-1 and TRBJ2-5; possibly TRBD1 for D (6 bases). The germline V and J ends were trimmed by 3 bases and 9 bases, with 19 bases remaining between them. The CDR3 spans 15 residues. Germline-derived CDR1 and CDR2 are KGHDR and SFDVKD.

Notes on this clone: A read error may produce the germline difference seen at one junction end. The chain is built from TRBV2 and TRBJ1-1; 10 nucleotides match TRBD1. This CDR3 contains 16 residues. The V gene's germline CDR1 is SNHLY and CDR2 FYNNEI. The CDR3 sequence is CASTEGRDRGNTEAFF. The CDR3 nucleotides are TGTGCCAGCACTGAAGGGAGGGACAGGGGTAACACTGAAGCTTTCTTT.

This chain uses TRBV11-3 with TRBJ2-7; weak D call: TRBD1 (6 bases). Looked up from germline, CDR1 is SGHNT and CDR2 is YENEEA. CDR3 length: 13 amino acids. V lost 4 bases to trimming and J lost 7 bases, with 14 bases between them. The CDR3 nucleotides are TGTGCCAGCAGCTCGCGACAGGTGGATGAGCAGTACTTC. Translated, it gives CASSSRQVDEQYF.

The chain combines TRBV5-1 with TRBJ2-5, with a possible D match to TRBD1 (6 bases). The V end lost 2 bases, the J end lost 4 bases, and 9 bases lay between the germline ends. From germline, CDR1 is SGHRS and CDR2 YFSETQ. The CDR3 length is 13 residues. The CDR3 sequence: CASSLQGTETQYF. The CDR3 nucleotides are TGCGCCAGCAGCTTACAGGGTACAGAGACCCAGTACTTC.

CDR3: CASSTYARVTNYGYTF. The CDR3 DNA is TGTGCCAGCTCAACATACGCGAGGGTCACTAACTATGGCTACACCTTC. J is TRBJ1-2 and V is TRBV18; D call uncertain. Trimming took off 5 bases at V and 0 bases at J, with 16 bases between the two ends. CDR3 length: 16 amino acids. Germline CDR1 is KGHSH and CDR2 is LQKENI.

On this clone itself: At one of its ends the junction is not consistent with the germline gene, which may arise from a read error. The chain uses TRBV2 and TRBJ1-5; no firm D call. The CDR3 runs 13 residues. Germline V gene sequence: CDR1 SNHLY, CDR2 FYNNEI. The DNA of the CDR3 is TGTGCCAGCAGAGAAGGTTACAATCAGCCCCAGCATTTT. Residues: CASREGYNQPQHF.

The CDR3 spells CASSETLTSSPLHF. DNA for the CDR3: TGTGCCAGCAGTGAAACCCTCACGAGCTCACCCCTCCACTTT. The rearrangement uses TRBV6-1 and TRBJ1-6, with D hard to call. Trimming took off 2 bases at V and 10 bases at J, with 12 bases between the two ends. CDR3 length: 14 residues. Germline V gene lookup returns CDR1 MNHNS and CDR2 SASEGT.

V usage is TRBV10-3 and J usage is TRBJ2-1, with a weak D call TRBD1 (6 bases). The germline V gene encodes CDR1 ENHRY and CDR2 SYGVKD. V lost 7 bases and J lost 6, with 13 bases in between. CDR3 length equals 13 residues. CDR3: CAITWGRSNEQFF. CDR3 in DNA: TGTGCCATCACTTGGGGGCGAAGCAATGAGCAGTTCTTC.

The gene calls are TRBV3-1 (or the pseudogene TRBV3-2) and TRBJ2-5, with D tentatively TRBD1 (6 bases). Trimming pared 4 bases from V and 2 bases from J, leaving 8 bases between. The germline CDR1 and CDR2 sequences are LGHDT and YNNKEL (reference sequence). This CDR3 region has 13 residues. The CDR3: CASSPQGQETQYF. The CDR3 DNA is TGTGCCAGCAGCCCTCAGGGGCAAGAGACCCAGTACTTC.

The chain uses TRBV5-6 and TRBJ1-3, with 8 bases that match TRBD1. Germline V CDR1 and CDR2: SGHDT, YYEEEE. There are 16 residues in the CDR3. Germline trimming cut 5 bases from V and 2 bases from J; bases unmatched to any gene: 9. DNA for the CDR3: TGTGCCAGCAGTCGACAGGGGATCCTCGCTGGAAACACCATATATTTT. Encoded protein: CASSRQGILAGNTIYF.

The chain links TRBV29-1 to TRBJ2-2; tentatively, D is TRBD2 (6 bases). Germline V gene data show CDR1 as SQVTM and CDR2 as ANQGSEA. CDR3 length equals 13 residues. V lost 7 bases to trimming and J lost 4 bases, with 13 bases between them. CDR3 in amino acids: CSARETATGELFF. Here the CDR3 DNA reads TGCAGCGCCCGGGAGACAGCCACCGGGGAGCTGTTTTTT.

The table lists this clone with many counts. This chain links TRBV24-1 with TRBJ2-2, with 7 nucleotides matching TRBD1. This CDR3 region has 14 residues. Germline values: CDR1 KGHDR, CDR2 SFDVKD. The V segment lost 7 bases and the J segment 6 bases; nucleotides outside the gene matches: 7. The CDR3 DNA follows: TGTGCCACCAGCAAGACAGGGACCCCCGGGGAGCTGTTTTTT. Its protein product is CATSKTGTPGELFF.